The table lists the clone carrying this T cell receptor beta chain with a count of one. This entry is derived from a study of control samples from healthy donors and cancer patients. Profiling relied on immunoSEQ multiplex PCR, and the TCRdb table lists in-frame clones only, not all of them. The table includes some 120,000 clones, approximately 84% detected once. The source of this sequence is a man aged 18 to 30 in good health. Source material: blood.

The CDR3 region is CAWSTPDRAPGNTIYF. DNA of the CDR3: TGTGCCTGGAGTACGCCTGACAGGGCCCCAGGAAACACCATATATTTT. The V call is TRBV30, the J call TRBJ1-3, with TRBD1 matching over 7 bases. Germline loops: CDR1 GTSNPN, CDR2 SVGIG (reference sequence). There are 16 residues in the CDR3. V lost 2 bases and J lost 4; bases outside the gene matches: 11.